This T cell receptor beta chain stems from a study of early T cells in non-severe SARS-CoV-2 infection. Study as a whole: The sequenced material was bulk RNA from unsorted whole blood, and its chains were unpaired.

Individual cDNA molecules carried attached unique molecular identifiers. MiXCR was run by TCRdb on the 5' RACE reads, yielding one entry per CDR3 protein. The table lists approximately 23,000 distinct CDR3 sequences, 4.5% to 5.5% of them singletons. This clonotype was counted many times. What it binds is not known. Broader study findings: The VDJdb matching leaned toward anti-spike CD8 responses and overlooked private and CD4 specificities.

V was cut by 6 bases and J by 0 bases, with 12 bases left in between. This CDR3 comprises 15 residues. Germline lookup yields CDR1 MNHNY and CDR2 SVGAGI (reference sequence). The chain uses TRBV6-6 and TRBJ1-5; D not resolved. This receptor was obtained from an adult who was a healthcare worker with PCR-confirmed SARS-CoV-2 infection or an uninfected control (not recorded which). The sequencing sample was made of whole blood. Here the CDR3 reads CASRGDGSSNQPQHF. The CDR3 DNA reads TGTGCCAGCAGAGGAGACGGATCTAGCAATCAGCCCCAGCATTTT.